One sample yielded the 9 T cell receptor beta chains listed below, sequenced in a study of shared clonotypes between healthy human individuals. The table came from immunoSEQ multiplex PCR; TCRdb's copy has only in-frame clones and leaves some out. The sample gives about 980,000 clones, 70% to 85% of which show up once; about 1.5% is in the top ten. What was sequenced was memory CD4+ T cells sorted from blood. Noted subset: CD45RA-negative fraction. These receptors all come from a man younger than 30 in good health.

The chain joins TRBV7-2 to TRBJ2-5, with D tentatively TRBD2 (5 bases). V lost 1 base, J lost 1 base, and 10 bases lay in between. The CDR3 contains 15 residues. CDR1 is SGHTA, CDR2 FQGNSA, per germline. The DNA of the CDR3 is TGTGCCAGCAGCTTAGGGCTCCTAGCCCAAGAGACCCAGTACTTC. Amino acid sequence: CASSLGLLAQETQYF.

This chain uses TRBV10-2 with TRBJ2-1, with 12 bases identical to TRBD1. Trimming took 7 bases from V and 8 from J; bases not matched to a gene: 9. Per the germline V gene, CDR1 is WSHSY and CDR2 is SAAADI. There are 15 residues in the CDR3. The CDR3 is CASKAPGTGGYEQFF. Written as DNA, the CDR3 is TGCGCCAGCAAAGCTCCCGGGACAGGGGGCTATGAGCAGTTCTTC.

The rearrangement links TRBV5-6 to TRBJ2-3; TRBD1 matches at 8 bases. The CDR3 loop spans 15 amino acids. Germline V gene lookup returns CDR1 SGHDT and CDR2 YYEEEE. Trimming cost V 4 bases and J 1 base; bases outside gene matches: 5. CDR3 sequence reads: CASSIGQGRTDTQYF. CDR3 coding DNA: TGTGCCAGCAGCATTGGACAGGGCCGCACAGATACGCAGTATTTT.

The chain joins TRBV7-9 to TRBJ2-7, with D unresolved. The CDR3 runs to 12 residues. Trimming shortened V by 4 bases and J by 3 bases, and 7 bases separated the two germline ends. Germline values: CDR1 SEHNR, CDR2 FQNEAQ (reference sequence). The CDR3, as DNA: TGTGCCAGCAGCTCCTCCCTCTACGAGCAGTACTTC. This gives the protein CASSSSLYEQYF.

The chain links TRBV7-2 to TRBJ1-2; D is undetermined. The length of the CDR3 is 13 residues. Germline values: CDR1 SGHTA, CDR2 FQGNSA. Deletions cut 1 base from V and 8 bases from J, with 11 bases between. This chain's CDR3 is CASSLGEARGYTF. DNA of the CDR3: TGTGCCAGCAGCTTAGGGGAGGCGCGCGGCTACACCTTC.

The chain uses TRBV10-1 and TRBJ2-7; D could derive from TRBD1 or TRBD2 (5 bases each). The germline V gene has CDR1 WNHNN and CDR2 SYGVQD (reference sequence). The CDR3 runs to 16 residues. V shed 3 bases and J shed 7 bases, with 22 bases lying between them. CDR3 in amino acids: CASSDGALTGLSEQYF. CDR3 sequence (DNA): TGCGCCAGCAGTGACGGGGCTCTTACCGGTTTGAGTGAGCAGTACTTC.

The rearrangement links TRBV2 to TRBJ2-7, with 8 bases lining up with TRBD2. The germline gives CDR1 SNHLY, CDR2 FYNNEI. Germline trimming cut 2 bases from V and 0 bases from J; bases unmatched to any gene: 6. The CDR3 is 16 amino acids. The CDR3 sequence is CASSEIGGVISYEQYF. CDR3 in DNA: TGTGCCAGCAGTGAAATCGGGGGGGTGATCTCCTACGAGCAGTACTTC.

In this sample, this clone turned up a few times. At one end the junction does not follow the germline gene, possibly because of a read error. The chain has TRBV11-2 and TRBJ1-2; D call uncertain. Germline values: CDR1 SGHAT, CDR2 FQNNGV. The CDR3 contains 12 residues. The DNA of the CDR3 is TGTGCCAGCAGCTCGAGGAACTACGGCTACACCTTC. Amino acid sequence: CASSSRNYGYTF.

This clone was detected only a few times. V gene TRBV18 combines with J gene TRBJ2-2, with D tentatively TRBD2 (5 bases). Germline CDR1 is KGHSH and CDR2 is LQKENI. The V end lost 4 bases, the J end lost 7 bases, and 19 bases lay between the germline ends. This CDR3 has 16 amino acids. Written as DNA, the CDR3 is TGTGCCAGCTCACTCTCCCGGCTAGCTTCCGGCGGGGAGCTGTTTTTT. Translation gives CASSLSRLASGGELFF.